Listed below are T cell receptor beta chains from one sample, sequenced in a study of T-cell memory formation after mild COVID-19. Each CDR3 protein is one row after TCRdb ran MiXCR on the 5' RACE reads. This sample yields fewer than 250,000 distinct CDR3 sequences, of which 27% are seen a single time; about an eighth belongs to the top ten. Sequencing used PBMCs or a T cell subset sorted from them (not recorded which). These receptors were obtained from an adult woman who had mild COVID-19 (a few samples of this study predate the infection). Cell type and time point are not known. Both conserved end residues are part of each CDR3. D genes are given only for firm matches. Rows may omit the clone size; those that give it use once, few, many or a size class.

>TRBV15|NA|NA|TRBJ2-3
TGTGCCACCAGCAGAGCAGCGATCTCCCGTACAGATACGCAGTATTTT
CATSRAAISRTDTQYF
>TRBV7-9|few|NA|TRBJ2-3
TGTGCCAGCAGCTTAGAGAGGGGCCACACAGATACGCAGTATTTT
CASSLERGHTDTQYF
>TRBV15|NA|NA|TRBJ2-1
TGTGCCACCAGCAGAGATCGACACGCTTGGAATGAGCAGTTCTTC
CATSRDRHAWNEQFF
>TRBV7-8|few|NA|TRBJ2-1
TGTGCCAGCACAGGACAATATGAGCAGTTCTTC
CASTGQYEQFF
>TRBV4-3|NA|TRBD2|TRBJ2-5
TGCGCCAGCAGCCAAGGTCAGGCTAGCGGGAGGGGTAGTGGGGAGACCCAGTACTTC
CASSQGQASGRGSGETQYF
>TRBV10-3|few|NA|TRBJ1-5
TGTGCCATCAGGAGGGACTGGGATCAGCCCCAGCATTTT
CAIRRDWDQPQHF
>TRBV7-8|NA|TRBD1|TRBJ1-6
TGTGCCAGCAGCTTAGTTCAGGGGACAGGGCCCTCGGATTCACCCCTCCACTTT
CASSLVQGTGPSDSPLHF
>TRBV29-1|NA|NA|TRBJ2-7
TGCAGCGTTGTGCAGGGGTACGAGCAGTACTTC
CSVVQGYEQYF
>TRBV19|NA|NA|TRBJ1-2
TGTGCCAGTAGTGCCCGAGGACAAGGAGCATATGGCTACACCTTC
CASSARGQGAYGYTF
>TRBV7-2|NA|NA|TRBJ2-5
TGTGCCAGCAGCTTTGAGGGGTTCCAAGAGACCCAGTACTTC
CASSFEGFQETQYF
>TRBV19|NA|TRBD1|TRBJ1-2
TGTGCCAGTAGCCCGGGACAGGGGTTAGGTGGCTACACCTTC
CASSPGQGLGGYTF
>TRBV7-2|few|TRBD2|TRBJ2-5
TGTGCCAGCAGCTTCACAGCGGGAGGGCAAGAGACCCAGTACTTC
CASSFTAGGQETQYF
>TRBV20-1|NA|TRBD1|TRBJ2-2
TGCAGTACACGGGACAGGGGAAACACCGGGGAGCTGTTTTTT
CSTRDRGNTGELFF
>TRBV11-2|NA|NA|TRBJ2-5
TGTGCCAGCAGCGCGGACATTTGGGGGACCCAGTACTTC
CASSADIWGTQYF
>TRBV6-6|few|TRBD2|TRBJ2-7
TGTGCCAGCGGAGATGGGGGGGGATCCTACGAGCAGTACTTC
CASGDGGGSYEQYF
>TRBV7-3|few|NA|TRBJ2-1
TGTGCCAGCAGCTTTTCTAGCTTGGGTGAGCAGTTCTTC
CASSFSSLGEQFF
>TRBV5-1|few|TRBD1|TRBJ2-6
TGCGCCAGCAGCGTACAGGGGGCGCGCTCTGGGGCCAACGTCCTGACTTTC
CASSVQGARSGANVLTF
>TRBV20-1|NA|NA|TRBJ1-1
TGCAGTGCCTTGGTCCGAATGAACACTGAAGCTTTCTTT
CSALVRMNTEAFF
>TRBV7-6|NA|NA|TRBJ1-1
TGTGCCAGCAGCTTAGAGGGATACGGAAGGGAAGCTTTCTTT
CASSLEGYGREAFF
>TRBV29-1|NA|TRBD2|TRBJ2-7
TGCAGCGTTGACCTGACTAGCGGGAGCACCGTCGAGCAGTACTTC
CSVDLTSGSTVEQYF
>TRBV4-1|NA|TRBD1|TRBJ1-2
TGCGCCAGCAGCCTCGCCGGGACAGGCAAAAACTATGGCTACACCTTC
CASSLAGTGKNYGYTF
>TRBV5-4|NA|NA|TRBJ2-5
TGTGCCAGAATGGAATGGGAGACCCAGTACTTC
CARMEWETQYF
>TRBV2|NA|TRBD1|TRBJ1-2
TGTGCCGTCAAAGGACAGGACTATGGCTACACCTTC
CAVKGQDYGYTF
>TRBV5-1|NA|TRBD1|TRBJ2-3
TGCGCCAGCAGCTTGGGGGCACAGGGGGCTAGCACAGATACGCAGTATTTT
CASSLGAQGASTDTQYF
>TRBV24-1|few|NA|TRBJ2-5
TGTGCCACCAGTGATTCCCTCCGATCCACCTGGGGAGAGACCCAGTACTTC
CATSDSLRSTWGETQYF
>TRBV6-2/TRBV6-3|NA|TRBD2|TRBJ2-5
TGTGCCAGCACCCCCGGGAGAGCGGGAACGGGAGAGACCCAGTACTTC
CASTPGRAGTGETQYF
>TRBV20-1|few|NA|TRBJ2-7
TGCAGTGCCACGGCGGCAACCCCGGCCTACGAGCAGTACTTC
CSATAATPAYEQYF
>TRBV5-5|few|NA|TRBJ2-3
TGTGCCAGCAGCCCGCGGACACTAACAGATACGCAGTATTTT
CASSPRTLTDTQYF
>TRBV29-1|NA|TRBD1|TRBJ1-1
TGCAGCGTTCGCTGGGACAGTGAAGCTTTCTTT
CSVRWDSEAFF
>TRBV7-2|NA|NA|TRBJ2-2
TGTGCCAGCAGCAACCCACAGGACACCGGGGAGCTGTTTTTT
CASSNPQDTGELFF
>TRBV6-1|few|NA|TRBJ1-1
TGTGCCAGCAGTGAACAGGGAAGCAGCACTGAAGCTTTCTTT
CASSEQGSSTEAFF
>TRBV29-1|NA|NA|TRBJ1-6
TGCAGCGTTGGGGTGGGGCGAGAGGCCCTCCACTTT
CSVGVGREALHF
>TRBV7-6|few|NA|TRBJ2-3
TGTGCCAGCAGCTTATTATTCTCAATAGGAGATACGCAGTATTTT
CASSLLFSIGDTQYF
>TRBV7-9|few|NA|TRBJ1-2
TGTGCCAGCAGCTTAGAGGGAGAGTCGGGCTACACCTTC
CASSLEGESGYTF
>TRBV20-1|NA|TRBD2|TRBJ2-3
TGCAGTGCTAGAGACTACTCCGCGGGGGAGACTATTCCGCAGTATTTT
CSARDYSAGETIPQYF
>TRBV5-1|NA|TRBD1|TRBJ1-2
TGCGCCAGCAGCTTGGCCGGGACAGGGACGTCGAACCGGCCCGGCTACACCTTC
CASSLAGTGTSNRPGYTF
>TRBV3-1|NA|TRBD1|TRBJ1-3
TGTGCCAGCAGCCCAGGGGGGAGAAACACCATATATTTT
CASSPGGRNTIYF
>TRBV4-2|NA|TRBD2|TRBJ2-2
TGTGCCAGCAGCCAAGAGAGCGGGAGGGCCACCGGGGAGCTGTTTTTT
CASSQESGRATGELFF
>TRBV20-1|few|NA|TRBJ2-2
TGCAGTGCTAGATCCCTGTCGAGCGGCGGTGGCACCGGGGAGCTGTTTTTT
CSARSLSSGGGTGELFF
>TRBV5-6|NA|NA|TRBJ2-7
TGTGCCAGCAGCTCGCTACAAGGAGACTACGAGCAGTACTTC
CASSSLQGDYEQYF
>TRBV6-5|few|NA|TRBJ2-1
TGTGCCAGCAGTTATTTAAGGAGGACCTCCTACAATGAGCAGTTCTTC
CASSYLRRTSYNEQFF